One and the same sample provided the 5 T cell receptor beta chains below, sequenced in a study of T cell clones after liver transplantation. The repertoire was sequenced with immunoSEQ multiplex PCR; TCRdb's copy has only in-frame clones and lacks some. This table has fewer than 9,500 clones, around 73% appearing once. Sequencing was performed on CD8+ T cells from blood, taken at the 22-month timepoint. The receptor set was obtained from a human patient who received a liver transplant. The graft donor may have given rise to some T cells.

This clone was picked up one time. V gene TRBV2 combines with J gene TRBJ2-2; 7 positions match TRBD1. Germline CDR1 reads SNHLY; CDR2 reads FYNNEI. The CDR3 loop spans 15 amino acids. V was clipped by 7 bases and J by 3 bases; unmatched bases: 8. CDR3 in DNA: TGTGCCAGCACAAGTAGGGACAGATACACCGGGGAGCTGTTTTTT. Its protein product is CASTSRDRYTGELFF.

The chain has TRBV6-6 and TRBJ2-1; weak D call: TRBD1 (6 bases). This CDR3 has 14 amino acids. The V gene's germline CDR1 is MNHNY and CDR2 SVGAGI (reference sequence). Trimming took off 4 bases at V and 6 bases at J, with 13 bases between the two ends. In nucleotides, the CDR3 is TGTGCCAGCAGTTCCCTCAGGGGCCTCAATGAGCAGTTCTTC. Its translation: CASSSLRGLNEQFF.

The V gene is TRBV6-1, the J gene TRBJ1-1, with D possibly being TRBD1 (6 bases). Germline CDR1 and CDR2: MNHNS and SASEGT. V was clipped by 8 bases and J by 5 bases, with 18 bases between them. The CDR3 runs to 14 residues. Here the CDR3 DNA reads TGTGCCAGCGGTTTTACAGGGACCGGGACTGAAGCTTTCTTT. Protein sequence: CASGFTGTGTEAFF.

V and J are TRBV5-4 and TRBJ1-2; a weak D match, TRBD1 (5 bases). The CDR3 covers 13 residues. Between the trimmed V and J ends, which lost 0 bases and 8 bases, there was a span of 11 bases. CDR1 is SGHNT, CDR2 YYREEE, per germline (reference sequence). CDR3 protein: CASSLAAGDGYTF. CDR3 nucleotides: TGTGCCAGCAGCTTGGCTGCTGGGGACGGCTACACCTTC.

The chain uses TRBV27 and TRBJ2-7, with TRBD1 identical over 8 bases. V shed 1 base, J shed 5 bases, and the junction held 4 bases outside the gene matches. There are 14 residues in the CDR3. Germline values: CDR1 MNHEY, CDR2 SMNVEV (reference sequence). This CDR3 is CASSLFPGGHEQYF. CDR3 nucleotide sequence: TGTGCCAGCAGTTTATTCCCAGGGGGCCACGAGCAGTACTTC.